What follows is one T cell receptor beta chain and its context. Its antigen is unknown. Time point given: blood at routine non-recurrence follow-up after resection. Unsorted whole RNA of tumor, nontumor lung or frozen PBMC was sequenced. This record comes from a study of spatial heterogeneity in lung cancer. Study-level findings and limits: In blood, ubiquitous expanded tumor TCRs appeared more at resection than follow-up.

TCR cDNA molecules were tagged individually, and each one carried a unique molecular identifier. From the 5' RACE reads, TCRdb called clonotypes with MiXCR, one entry per CDR3 protein. The profile covers about 120,000 distinct CDR3 sequences, with 10% to 15% appearing a single time and approximately 16% taken by the ten largest. V trimming: 6 bases; J trimming: 0 bases; junction bases outside the gene matches: 6. The germline CDR1 and CDR2 sequences are MDHEN and SYDVKM. The CDR3 consists of 16 residues. This TCR was recovered from a male donor with early-stage non-small cell lung cancer. Sequenced here: PBMCs, sampled at follow-up. The chain combines TRBV28 with TRBJ2-1, with 9 bases lining up with TRBD1. The CDR3 DNA reads as TGTGCCAGCAGCCCCGACAGGGGGGTCTCCTACAATGAGCAGTTCTTC. As protein: CASSPDRGVSYNEQFF.